This TCR beta chain was identified during a study of blood T cells in healthy people across ages. About the research overall: Roughly one uniquely barcoded beta molecule per two T cells was captured. The study's findings and limits: In the absence of known donor CMV status, changes in expanded clonotypes were possibly confounded. A conclusive naive versus antigen-experienced comparison was prevented by the unsorted PBMCs.

Next came a second PCR, run for about 6 to 11 cycles, which used a sample-barcoded 5' primer along with a J-beta primer mix. Via MiXCR, TCRdb re-called the 5' RACE reads, giving one row per CDR3 protein. The sample shows about 580,000 distinct CDR3 sequences, roughly 48% of them seen only once. This clonotype appeared a few times. The antigen remains unidentified. Extraction yielded at least 6 micrograms of total RNA per sample. This CDR3 has 12 residues. V was pared by 5 bases and J by 9 bases, with 13 bases between. The V gene's germline CDR1 is MNHEY and CDR2 SVGAGI. The chain links TRBV6-5 to TRBJ1-1; D gene uncertain. The sequencing input was blood. The clonotype comes from an elderly man in good health. The CDR3 spells CASSGKRAKAFF. CDR3 nucleotide sequence: TGTGCCAGCAGTGGTAAACGGGCCAAAGCTTTCTTT.